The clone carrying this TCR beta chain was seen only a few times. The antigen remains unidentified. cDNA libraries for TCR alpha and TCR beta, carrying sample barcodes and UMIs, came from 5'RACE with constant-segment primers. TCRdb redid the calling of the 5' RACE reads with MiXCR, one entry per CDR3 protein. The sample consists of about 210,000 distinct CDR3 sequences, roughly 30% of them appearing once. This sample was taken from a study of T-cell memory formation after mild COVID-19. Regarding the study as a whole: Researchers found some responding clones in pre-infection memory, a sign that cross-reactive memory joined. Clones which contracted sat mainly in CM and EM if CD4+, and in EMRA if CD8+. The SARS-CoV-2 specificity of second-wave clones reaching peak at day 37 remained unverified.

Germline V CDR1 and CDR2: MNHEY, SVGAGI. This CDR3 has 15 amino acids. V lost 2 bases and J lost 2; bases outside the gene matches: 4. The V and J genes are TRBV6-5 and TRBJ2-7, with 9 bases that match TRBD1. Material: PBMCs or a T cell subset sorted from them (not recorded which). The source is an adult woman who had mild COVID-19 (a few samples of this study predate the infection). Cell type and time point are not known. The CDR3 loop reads CASSYRGQGTYEQYF. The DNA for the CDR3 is TGTGCCAGCAGTTACCGGGGACAGGGAACCTACGAGCAGTACTTC.